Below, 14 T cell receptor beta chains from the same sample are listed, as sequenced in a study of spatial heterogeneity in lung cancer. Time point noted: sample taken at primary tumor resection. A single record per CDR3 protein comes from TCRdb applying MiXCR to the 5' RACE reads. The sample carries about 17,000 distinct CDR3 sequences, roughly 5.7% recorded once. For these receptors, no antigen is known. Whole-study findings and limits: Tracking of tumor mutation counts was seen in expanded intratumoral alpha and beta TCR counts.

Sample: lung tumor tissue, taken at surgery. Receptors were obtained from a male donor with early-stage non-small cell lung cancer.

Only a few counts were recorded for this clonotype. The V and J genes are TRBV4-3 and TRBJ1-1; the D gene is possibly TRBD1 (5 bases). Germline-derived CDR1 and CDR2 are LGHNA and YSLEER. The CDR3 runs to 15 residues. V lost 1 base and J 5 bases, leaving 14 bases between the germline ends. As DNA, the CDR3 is TGCGCCAGCAGCCAAGGTAGGGGAAGGGAGACTGAAGCTTTCTTT. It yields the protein CASSQGRGRETEAFF.

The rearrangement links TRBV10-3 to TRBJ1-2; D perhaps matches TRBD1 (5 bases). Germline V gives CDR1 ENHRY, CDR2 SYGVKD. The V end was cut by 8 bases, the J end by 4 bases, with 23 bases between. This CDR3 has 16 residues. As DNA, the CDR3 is TGTGCCATCCGGGCCGGGGCAGTCACCGACCCCTATGGCTACACCTTC. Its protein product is CAIRAGAVTDPYGYTF.

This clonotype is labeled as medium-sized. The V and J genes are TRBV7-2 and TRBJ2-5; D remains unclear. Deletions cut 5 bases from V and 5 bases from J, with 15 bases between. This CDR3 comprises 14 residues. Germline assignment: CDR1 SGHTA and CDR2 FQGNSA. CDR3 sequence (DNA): TGTGCCAGCAGCACCTCGACCGTTCTGGAGACCCAGTACTTC. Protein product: CASSTSTVLETQYF.

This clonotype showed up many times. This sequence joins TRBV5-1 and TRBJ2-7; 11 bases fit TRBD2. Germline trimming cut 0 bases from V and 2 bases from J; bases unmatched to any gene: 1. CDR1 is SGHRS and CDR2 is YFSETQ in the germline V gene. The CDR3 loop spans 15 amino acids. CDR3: CASSLVAGGPYEQYF. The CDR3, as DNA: TGCGCCAGCAGCTTGGTAGCGGGAGGGCCCTACGAGCAGTACTTC. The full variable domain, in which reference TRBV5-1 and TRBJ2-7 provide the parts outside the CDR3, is KAGVTQTPRYLIKTRGQQVTLSCSPISGHRSVSWYQQTPGQGLQFLFEYFSETQRNKGNFPGRFSGRQFSNSRSEMNVSTLELGDSALYLCASSLVAGGPYEQYFGPGTRLTVT.

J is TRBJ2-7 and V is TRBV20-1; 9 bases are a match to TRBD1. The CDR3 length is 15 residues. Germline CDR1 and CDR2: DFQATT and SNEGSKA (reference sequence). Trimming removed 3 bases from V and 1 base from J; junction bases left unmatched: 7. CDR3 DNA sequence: TGCAGTGCTAGTCCCGGGACAGGGCTATCCTACGAGCAGTACTTC. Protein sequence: CSASPGTGLSYEQYF.

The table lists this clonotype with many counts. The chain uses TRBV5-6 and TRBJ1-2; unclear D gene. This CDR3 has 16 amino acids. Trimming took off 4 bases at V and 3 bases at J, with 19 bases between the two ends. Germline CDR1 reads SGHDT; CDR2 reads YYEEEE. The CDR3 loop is CASSTKTALWDYGYTF. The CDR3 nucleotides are TGTGCCAGCAGCACCAAAACGGCCCTCTGGGACTATGGCTACACCTTC.

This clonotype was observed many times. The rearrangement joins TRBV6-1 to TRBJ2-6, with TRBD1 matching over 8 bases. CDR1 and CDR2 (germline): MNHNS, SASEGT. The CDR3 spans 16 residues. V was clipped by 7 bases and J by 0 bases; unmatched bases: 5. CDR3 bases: TGTGCCAGCACCAGACAGGGGTACTCTGGGGCCAACGTCCTGACTTTC. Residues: CASTRQGYSGANVLTF.

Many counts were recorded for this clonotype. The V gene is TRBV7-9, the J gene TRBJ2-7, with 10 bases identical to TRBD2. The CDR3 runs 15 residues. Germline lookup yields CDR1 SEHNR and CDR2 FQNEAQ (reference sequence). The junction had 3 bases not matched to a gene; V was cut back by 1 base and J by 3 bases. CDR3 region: CASSLGTSGNYEQYF. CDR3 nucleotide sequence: TGTGCCAGCAGCTTAGGAACTAGCGGGAACTACGAGCAGTACTTC.

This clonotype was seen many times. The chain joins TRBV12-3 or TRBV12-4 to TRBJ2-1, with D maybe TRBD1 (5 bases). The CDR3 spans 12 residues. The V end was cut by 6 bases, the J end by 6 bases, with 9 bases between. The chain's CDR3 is CASRTAGNEQFF. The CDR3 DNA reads TGTGCCAGCAGGACAGCCGGCAATGAGCAGTTCTTC.

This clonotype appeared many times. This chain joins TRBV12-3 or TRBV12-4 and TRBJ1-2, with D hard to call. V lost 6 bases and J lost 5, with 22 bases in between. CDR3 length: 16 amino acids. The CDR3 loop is CASSPLKAASSYGYTF. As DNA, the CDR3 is TGTGCCAGCAGCCCTCTTAAGGCCGCGTCTTCTTATGGCTACACCTTC.

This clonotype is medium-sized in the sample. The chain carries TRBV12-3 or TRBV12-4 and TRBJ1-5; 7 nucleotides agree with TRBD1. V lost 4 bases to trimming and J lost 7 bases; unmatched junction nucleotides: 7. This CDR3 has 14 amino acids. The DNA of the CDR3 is TGTGCCAGCAGTTCCCAGGGGGGGGGCCAGCCCCAGCATTTT. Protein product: CASSSQGGGQPQHF.

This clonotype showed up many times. As DNA, the CDR3 is TGTGCCATCAGCGGGGACCAGGGAAATTCACCCCTCCACTTT. Amino acids: CAISGDQGNSPLHF. This chain joins TRBV10-3 and TRBJ1-6; D possibly corresponds to TRBD1 (5 bases). Germline V CDR1 and CDR2: ENHRY, SYGVKD. The CDR3 spans 14 residues. V was trimmed by 6 bases and J by 7 bases, leaving 13 bases between them.

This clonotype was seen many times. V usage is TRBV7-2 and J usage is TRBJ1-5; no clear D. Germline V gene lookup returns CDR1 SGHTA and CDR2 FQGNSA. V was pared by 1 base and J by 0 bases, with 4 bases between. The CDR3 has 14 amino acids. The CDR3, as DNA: TGTGCCAGCAGCTTAGGAGCTAGCAATCAGCCCCAGCATTTT. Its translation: CASSLGASNQPQHF.

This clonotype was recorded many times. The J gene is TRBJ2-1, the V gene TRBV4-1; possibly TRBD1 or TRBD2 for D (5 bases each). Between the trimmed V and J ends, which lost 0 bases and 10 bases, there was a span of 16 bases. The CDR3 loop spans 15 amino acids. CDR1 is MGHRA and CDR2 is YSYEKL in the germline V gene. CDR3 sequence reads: CASSQEGDPIQEQFF. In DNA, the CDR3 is TGCGCCAGCAGCCAAGAAGGGGACCCTATCCAGGAGCAGTTCTTC.